This T cell receptor (beta chain) was retrieved from a study of shared clonotypes between healthy human individuals. Deletions cut 5 bases from V and 3 bases from J, with 11 bases between. Per germline, CDR1 SGHAT and CDR2 FQNNGV. The CDR3 runs to 13 residues. Positively selected for CCR7, the CD45RO-negative cells used as naive CD8 cells excluded terminally differentiated effector memory CD45RA+ cells. Healthy HIV-negative adults with no recent acute infections or vaccinations were recruited as donors. General observations from the study: Sequencing depth was predicted to influence how clonotypes are shared among donors. Inspection by rarefaction showed sorted-subset sequencing to be incomplete despite large depth.

Generated by immunoSEQ multiplex PCR, the TCRdb table keeps only in-frame clones and is missing some. The data show roughly 850,000 clones, approximately 96% seen once. As concerns this clone: As yet, its antigen is unknown.

The sample taken for sequencing was naive CD8+ T cells sorted from blood. This sequence originates from a man aged 30 to 45 in good health. The chain employs TRBV11-2 and TRBJ2-7; no definite D call. The CDR3 sequence is CASSPAVNYEQYF. The CDR3 DNA is TGTGCCAGCAGCCCTGCGGTAAACTACGAGCAGTACTTC.